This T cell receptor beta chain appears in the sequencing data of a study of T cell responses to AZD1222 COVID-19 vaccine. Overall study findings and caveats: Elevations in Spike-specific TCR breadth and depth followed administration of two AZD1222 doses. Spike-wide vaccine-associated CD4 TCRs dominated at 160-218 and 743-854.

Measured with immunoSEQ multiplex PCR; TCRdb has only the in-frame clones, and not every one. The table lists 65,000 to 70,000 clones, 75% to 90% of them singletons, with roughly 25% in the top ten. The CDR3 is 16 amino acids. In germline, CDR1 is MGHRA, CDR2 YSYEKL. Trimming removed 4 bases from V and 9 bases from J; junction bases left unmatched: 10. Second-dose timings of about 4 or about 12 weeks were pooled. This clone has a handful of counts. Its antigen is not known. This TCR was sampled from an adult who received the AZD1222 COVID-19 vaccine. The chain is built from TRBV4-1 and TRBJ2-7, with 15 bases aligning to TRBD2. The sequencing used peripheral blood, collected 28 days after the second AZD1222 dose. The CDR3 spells CASSRGLAGGPDRQYF. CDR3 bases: TGCGCCAGCAGCCGCGGACTAGCGGGAGGGCCCGATCGGCAGTACTTC.